This paragraph reports one TCR beta chain. Trimming took 0 bases from V and 3 from J, leaving 6 bases between them. The CDR3 runs to 14 residues. Germline V gene lookup returns CDR1 SGDLS and CDR2 YYNGEE. This sample was taken from a study of radiation and T cells in renal cell carcinoma. Documented time point: blood 4 weeks post-SBRT, at nephrectomy. Regarding treatment: 15 Gy SBRT to primary tumor, nephrectomy 4 weeks later. Here immunoSEQ multiplex PCR was the method, and the copy in TCRdb shows in-frame clones only, minus some. Of about 73,000 clones in the sample, 83% were seen once. The V call is TRBV9, the J call TRBJ1-4; D remains unclear. The sequence came from a woman aged 55-70 years with renal cell carcinoma. Specimen: blood, collected from a patient whose treatment included radiotherapy and nephrectomy. The CDR3 DNA sequence: TGTGCCAGCAGCGTAGGACATTCTAATGAAAAACTGTTTTTT. This codes for CASSVGHSNEKLFF.